This T cell receptor beta chain stems from a study of T cells in Graves' hyperthyroidism and ophthalmopathy (dated by TCRdb to the late 2010s). For context, the study as a whole: Peripheral blood samples were taken at the time of initial diagnosis, prior to any treatment. To identify distinguishing TCR V-J signatures, a discovery cohort of about 100 patients was used, comprising 40 to 45 with Graves' ophthalmopathy and around 57 with stable Graves' hyperthyroidism. An independent validation cohort of around 19 hyperthyroidism patients and 17 patients who later progressed to ophthalmopathy tested prospective prediction of ophthalmopathy. The 90 to 100 discovery patients were randomly divided into training and test sets at a 7:3 ratio. In addition, the study compared T-cell repertoires in thyroid tissue and in blood from six Graves' hyperthyroidism patients. Following sampling, methimazole starting at 30 mg daily was given to hyperthyroidism patients, and high-dose intravenous methylprednisolone was given to ophthalmopathy patients. The paper describes TCR Vbeta CDR3 sequencing of more than 120 peripheral blood samples, made up of fewer than 50 ophthalmopathy patients, roughly 80 hyperthyroidism patients and 17 progressor patients.

The TCR beta CDR3 regions were amplified from the RNA transcripts. A first-round RT-PCR of the TCR CDR3 used the HTBI primer set with the Qiagen OneStep RT-PCR kit. A second multiplex PCR round built the libraries, followed by size selection and purification. Paired-end sequencing of the libraries was performed with 100 bp reads on an Illumina HiSeq2000. The study's own analysis went as follows. SOAPnuke was used to process the raw data, with reads discarded if the reads contained adapters or uncalled bases, had a mean Phred below 15, or lacked an exact constant-primer or identifier match. COPE v1.2.5 was used to merge the high-quality paired reads, and each unique nucleotide sequence was defined as a clonotype. MiTCR v1.1 was used to align the clonotypes against IMGT TRBV, TRBD and TRBJ reference segments. The analysis was restricted to V-J combinations with a frequency above 0.0001, which together covered 99.2% of the repertoires. The TCS score was defined as the ratio of F50 (clonal expansion) to E x V (chaos), calculated using BLOSUM62-based TCRdist between CDR3 peptides within each V-J. Welch's t-statistics and random forest reduced around 510 V-J features to roughly 13, which were used in a naive Bayes classifier (R e1071). TCRdb reworked the public reads: Q25 trimming with fastp, MiXCR clone assembly, productive beta chains retained. Duplicate CDR3 protein sequences are folded into a single record with the most common DNA and genes. For this entry, the V and J calls and clone size follow TCRdb and not the study's own pipeline. This sample comprises fewer than 350,000 distinct CDR3 sequences, 18% of them detected only once. Of the sample, around 50% is held by the ten largest clones.

Broader findings and caveats from the paper: No statistical method was used to fix the sample size in advance, and group allocation was not hidden from the investigators. Most expanded thyroid clonotypes (frequency above 0.001) were also detected in blood, suggesting blood repertoires may reflect thyroid immune responses. During validation, the model predicted progression to ophthalmopathy a median of approximately 6 months ahead of onset, with more than 60% sensitivity and 72.22% specificity. A 13 V-J signature model separated ophthalmopathy from stable hyperthyroidism, with about 88% sensitivity and about 81% specificity in cross-validation and 80%/75% in testing.

Stable Graves' hyperthyroidism was defined as the absence of progression to ophthalmopathy over 18 months of follow-up. Hyperthyroidism patients were newly diagnosed, had a disease duration of under 2 months, and were aged 18 to 65 years. Patients with uncontrolled infections, other autoimmune diseases, pregnancy or lactation were excluded. Diagnoses were established on the basis of clinical symptoms, serum thyroxine and TRAb, thyroid ultrasound, and orbital computed tomography. PBMCs were isolated from about 9.1 ml of fresh peripheral blood by Ficoll-Paque density gradient centrifugation. Total RNA was extracted with Trizol reagent, and quality was checked on an Agilent 2100 Bioanalyzer. In its sample, this clonotype was seen once. The specificity of this receptor is unknown. Base qualities are not at hand, and no much larger clone is one base apart. One read is thin evidence. This TCR derives from a woman between 45 and 60 years old with Graves' hyperthyroidism. What was sequenced was blood.

The nucleotide sequence reads TGTGCCATCAATTTAGTAGGATACAATGAGCAGTTCTTC. This yields the protein CAINLVGYNEQFF. The receptor chain draws on TRBV10-3 and TRBJ2-1, with no D gene named confidently. From cysteine to phenylalanine, the CDR3 is 13 amino acids long. The DNA shown is the 39-base CDR3, in frame from base 1. The CDR1 and CDR2 encoded by the germline V gene are ENHRY and SYGVKD. Trimming at the junction amounts to 7 bases on V and 4 bases on J, and the germline ends lie 11 bases apart.